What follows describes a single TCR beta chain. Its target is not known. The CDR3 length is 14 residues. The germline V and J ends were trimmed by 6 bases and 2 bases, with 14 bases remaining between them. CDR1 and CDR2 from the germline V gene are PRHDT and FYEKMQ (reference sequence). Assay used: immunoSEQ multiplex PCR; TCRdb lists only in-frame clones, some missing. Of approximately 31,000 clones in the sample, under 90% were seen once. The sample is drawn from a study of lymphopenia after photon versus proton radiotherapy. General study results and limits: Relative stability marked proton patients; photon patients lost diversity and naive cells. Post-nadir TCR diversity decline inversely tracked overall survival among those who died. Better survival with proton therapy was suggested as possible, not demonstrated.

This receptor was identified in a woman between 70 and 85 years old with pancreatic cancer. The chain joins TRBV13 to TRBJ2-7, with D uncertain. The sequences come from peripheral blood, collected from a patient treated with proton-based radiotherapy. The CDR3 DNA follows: TGTGCCAGCAGTCCCCCGACGATCCCCTACGAGCAGTACTTC. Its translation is CASSPPTIPYEQYF. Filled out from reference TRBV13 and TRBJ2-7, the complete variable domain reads AAGVIQSPRHLIKEKRETATLKCYPIPRHDTVYWYQQGPGQDPQFLISFYEKMQSDKGSIPDRFSAQQFSDYHSELNMSSLELGDSALYFCASSPPTIPYEQYFGPGTRLTVT.